This T cell receptor beta chain stems from a study of T cell changes during pregnancy in multiple sclerosis. This clone is a singleton in its sample. The CDR3 totals 14 residues. Trimming at V came to 3 bases and at J to 6 bases, leaving 1 base not matched to a gene. Germline V gene data show CDR1 as SNHLY and CDR2 as FYNNEI. Only in-frame clones appear in the TCRdb table, and some are missing; sequencing was by immunoSEQ multiplex PCR. The top ten clones hold approximately 0.62% of a sample with about 44,000 clones, approximately 92% of them seen once. V and J are TRBV2 and TRBJ1-6, with 8 bases fitting TRBD1. Sequenced here: CD4+ T cells from peripheral blood mononuclear cells, sampled in the first trimester of pregnancy. The sequence derives from a female donor with multiple sclerosis, enrolled in a pregnancy study. The CDR3 nucleotides are TGTGCCAGCAGTGATGGACAGGGTAATTCACCCCTCCACTTT. It translates to CASSDGQGNSPLHF. The full variable domain, rest sourced from reference TRBV2 and TRBJ1-6, is EPEVTQTPSHQVTQMGQEVILRCVPISNHLYFYWYRQILGQKVEFLVSFYNNEISEKSEIFDDQFSVERPDGSNFTLKIRSTKLEDSAMYFCASSDGQGNSPLHFGNGTRLTVT.